This T cell receptor beta chain was captured in a study of blood T cells in healthy people across ages. Primers used in a second PCR of roughly 7 to 12 cycles were a sample-barcoded 5' primer and a J-beta primer mix. Every single cDNA molecule received a tag from a template-switch adaptor with 12 random nucleotides. MiXCR was run by TCRdb on the 5' RACE reads, yielding one entry per CDR3 protein. The table lists 650,000 to 1,000,000 distinct CDR3 sequences, about 46% of them singletons. Germline-derived CDR1 and CDR2 are LGHDT and YNNKEL (reference sequence). V lost 8 bases, J lost 2 bases, and 12 bases lay in between. The CDR3 contains 13 residues.

The gene calls are TRBV3-1 and TRBJ2-5; either TRBD1 or TRBD2 may fit D (5 bases each). The receptor was isolated from a man older than 75 in good health. The sample taken for sequencing was blood. This CDR3 is CASVNWGQETQYF. For the CDR3, the DNA is TGTGCCAGCGTGAACTGGGGGCAAGAGACCCAGTACTTC.